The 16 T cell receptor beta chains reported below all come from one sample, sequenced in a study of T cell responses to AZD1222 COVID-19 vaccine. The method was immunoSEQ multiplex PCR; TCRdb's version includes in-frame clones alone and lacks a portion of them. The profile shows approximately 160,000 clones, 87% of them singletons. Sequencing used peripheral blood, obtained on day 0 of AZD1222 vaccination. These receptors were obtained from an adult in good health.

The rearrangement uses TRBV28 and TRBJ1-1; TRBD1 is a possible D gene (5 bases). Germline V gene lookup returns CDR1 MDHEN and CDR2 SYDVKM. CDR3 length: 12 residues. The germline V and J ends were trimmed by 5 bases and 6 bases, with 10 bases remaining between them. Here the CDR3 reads CASSLFRAEAFF. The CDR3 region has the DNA TGTGCCAGCAGTCTCTTCAGGGCTGAAGCTTTCTTT.

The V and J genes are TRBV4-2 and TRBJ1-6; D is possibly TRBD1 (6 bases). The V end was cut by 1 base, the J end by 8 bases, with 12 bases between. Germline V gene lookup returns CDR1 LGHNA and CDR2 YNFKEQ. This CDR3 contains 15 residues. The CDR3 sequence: CASSQVQGQDSPLHF. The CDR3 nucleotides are TGTGCCAGCAGCCAAGTACAGGGTCAAGATTCACCCCTCCACTTT.

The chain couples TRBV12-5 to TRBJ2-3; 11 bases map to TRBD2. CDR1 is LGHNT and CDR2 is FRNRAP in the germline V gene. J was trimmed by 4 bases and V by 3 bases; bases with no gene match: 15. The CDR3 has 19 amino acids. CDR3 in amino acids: CASGFGRRLAGGGADTQYF. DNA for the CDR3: TGTGCTAGTGGTTTCGGCCGCCGGCTAGCGGGAGGAGGAGCAGATACGCAGTATTTT.

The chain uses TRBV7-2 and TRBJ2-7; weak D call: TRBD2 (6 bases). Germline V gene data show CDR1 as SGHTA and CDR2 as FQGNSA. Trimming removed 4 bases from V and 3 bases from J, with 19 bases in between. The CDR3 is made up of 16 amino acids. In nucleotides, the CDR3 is TGTGCCAGCAGCTCACCACTAGCCCTTCCGCTCTACGAGCAGTACTTC. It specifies CASSSPLALPLYEQYF.

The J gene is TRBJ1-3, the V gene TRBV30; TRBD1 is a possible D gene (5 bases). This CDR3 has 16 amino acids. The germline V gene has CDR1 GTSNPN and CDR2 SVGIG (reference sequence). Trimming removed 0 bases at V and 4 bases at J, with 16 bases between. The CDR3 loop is CAWSVLMGGSGNTIYF. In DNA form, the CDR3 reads TGTGCCTGGAGTGTACTTATGGGGGGATCGGGAAACACCATATATTTT.

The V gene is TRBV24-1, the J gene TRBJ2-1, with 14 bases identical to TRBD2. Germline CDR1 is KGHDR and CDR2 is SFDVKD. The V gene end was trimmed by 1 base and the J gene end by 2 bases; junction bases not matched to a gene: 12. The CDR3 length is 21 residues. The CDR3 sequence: CATSDLRGFGLAGGAYNEQFF. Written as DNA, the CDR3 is TGTGCCACCAGTGATTTACGGGGCTTCGGACTAGCGGGAGGCGCCTACAATGAGCAGTTCTTC.

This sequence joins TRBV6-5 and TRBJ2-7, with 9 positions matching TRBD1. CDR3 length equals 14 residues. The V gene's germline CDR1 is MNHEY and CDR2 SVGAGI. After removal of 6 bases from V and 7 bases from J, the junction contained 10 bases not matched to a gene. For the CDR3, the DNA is TGTGCCAGCAGGAAGGGACAGGGAGACATGGAGCAGTACTTC. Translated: CASRKGQGDMEQYF.

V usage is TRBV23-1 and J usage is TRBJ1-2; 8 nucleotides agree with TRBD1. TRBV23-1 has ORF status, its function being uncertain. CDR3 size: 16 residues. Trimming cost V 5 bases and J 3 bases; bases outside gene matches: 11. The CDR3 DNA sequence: TGCGCCAGCAGTATTTCCGGACAGGGAGGCTACTATGGCTACACCTTC. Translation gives CASSISGQGGYYGYTF.

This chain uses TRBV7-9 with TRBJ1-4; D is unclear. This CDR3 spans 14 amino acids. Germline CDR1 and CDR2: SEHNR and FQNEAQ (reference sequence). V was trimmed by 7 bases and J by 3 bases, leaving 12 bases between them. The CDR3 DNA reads TGTGCCAGCACACCGAGGGAGGCTAATGAAAAACTGTTTTTT. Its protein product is CASTPREANEKLFF.

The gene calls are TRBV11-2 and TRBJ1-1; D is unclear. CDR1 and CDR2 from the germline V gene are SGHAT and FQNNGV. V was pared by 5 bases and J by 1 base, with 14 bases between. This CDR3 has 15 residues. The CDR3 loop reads CASSLDLSGNTEAFF. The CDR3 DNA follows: TGTGCCAGCAGCCTCGATCTCTCAGGGAACACTGAAGCTTTCTTT.

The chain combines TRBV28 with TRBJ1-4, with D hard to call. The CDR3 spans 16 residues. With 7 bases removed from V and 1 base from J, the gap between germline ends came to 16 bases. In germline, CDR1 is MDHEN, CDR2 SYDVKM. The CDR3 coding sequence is TGTGCCAGCACTACCTATTTGAGGCTAACTAATGAAAAACTGTTTTTT. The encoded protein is CASTTYLRLTNEKLFF.

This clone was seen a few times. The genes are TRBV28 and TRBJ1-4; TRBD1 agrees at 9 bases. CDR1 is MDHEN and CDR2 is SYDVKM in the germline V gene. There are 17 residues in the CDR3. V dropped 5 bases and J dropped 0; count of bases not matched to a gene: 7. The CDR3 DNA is TGTGCCAGCAGTCCTTGGGACAGGGCCGCAACTAATGAAAAACTGTTTTTT. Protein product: CASSPWDRAATNEKLFF.

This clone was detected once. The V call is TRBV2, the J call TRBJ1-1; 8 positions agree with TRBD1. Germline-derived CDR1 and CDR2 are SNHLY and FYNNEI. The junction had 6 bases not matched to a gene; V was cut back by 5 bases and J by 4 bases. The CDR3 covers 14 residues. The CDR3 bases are TGTGCCAGCAGTCCTAAACAGGGGGGCACTGAAGCTTTCTTT. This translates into CASSPKQGGTEAFF.

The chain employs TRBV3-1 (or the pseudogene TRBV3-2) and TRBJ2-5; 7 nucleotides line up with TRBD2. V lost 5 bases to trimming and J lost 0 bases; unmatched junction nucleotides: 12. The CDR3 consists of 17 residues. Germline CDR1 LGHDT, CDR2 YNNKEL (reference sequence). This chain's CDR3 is CASSFLRVAGYQETQYF. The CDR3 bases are TGTGCCAGCAGCTTCTTGAGGGTAGCGGGTTACCAAGAGACCCAGTACTTC.

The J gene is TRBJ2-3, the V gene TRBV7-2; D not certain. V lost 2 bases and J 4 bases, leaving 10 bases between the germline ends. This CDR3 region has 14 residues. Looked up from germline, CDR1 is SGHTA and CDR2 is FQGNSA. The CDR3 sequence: CASSLIKYPDTQYF. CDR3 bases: TGTGCCAGCAGCTTAATCAAGTATCCAGATACGCAGTATTTT.

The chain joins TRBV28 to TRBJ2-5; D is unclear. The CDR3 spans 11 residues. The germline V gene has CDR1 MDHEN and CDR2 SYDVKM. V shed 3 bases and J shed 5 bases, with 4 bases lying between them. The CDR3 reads CASSLGETQYF. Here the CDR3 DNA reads TGTGCCAGCAGTTTGGGGGAGACCCAGTACTTC. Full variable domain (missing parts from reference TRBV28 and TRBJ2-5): DVKVTQSSRYLVKRTGEKVFLECVQDMDHENMFWYRQDPGLGLRLIYFSYDVKMKEKGDIPEGYSVSREKKERFSLILESASTNQTSMYLCASSLGETQYFGPGTRLLVL.